One and the same sample provided the 25 T cell receptor beta chains below, sequenced in a study of cytomegalovirus exposure and HLA in healthy donors (dated 2017 in TCRdb). Libraries were made using the immunoSEQ multiplex PCR assay. For the multiplex PCR, a mixture combining 60 forward primers for TCR Vbeta segments and 13 reverse primers for TCR Jbeta segments was used. TCRdb stores this immuneACCESS table with in-frame sequences only. Part of the clones is absent; in the studies checked, under half of the shortfall reflects unresolved V genes, and no reason is known for the rest. The sample records nearly 95,000 clones, 6% to 9% of which are singletons. The ten largest clones represent about 2.3% of the sample. The sequencing input was PBMCs. The receptor set was obtained from a middle-aged man in good health and CMV-seronegative.

This clone has a handful of counts. The chain is built from TRBV7-2 and TRBJ1-2, with a possible D match to TRBD1 (6 bases). This CDR3 has 15 amino acids. Germline values: CDR1 SGHTA, CDR2 FQGNSA. V was trimmed by 1 base and J by 8 bases, leaving 17 bases between them. In nucleotides, the CDR3 is TGTGCCAGCAGCTTAGTGATAGCAGGGGCAAGGGGCTACACCTTC. Its protein is CASSLVIAGARGYTF.

The V call is TRBV27, the J call TRBJ2-2, with D unresolved. Germline CDR1 reads MNHEY; CDR2 reads SMNVEV (reference sequence). V was cut by 6 bases and J by 3 bases, with 14 bases left in between. This CDR3 comprises 15 residues. The CDR3 spells CASSSHTVDTGELFF. The CDR3 nucleotides read TGTGCCAGCAGCTCACATACAGTGGACACCGGGGAGCTGTTTTTT.

This clone was detected only a few times. This chain links TRBV5-4 with TRBJ2-1, with TRBD2 identical over 9 bases. This CDR3 spans 15 amino acids. CDR1 is SGHNT and CDR2 is YYREEE in the germline V gene (reference sequence). V lost 1 base, J lost 7 bases, and 6 bases stayed unmatched. CDR3 sequence reads: CASSLRREGLNEQFF. The CDR3 DNA is TGTGCCAGCAGCTTGCGGCGGGAGGGATTGAATGAGCAGTTCTTC.

As for this clone: The identical CDR3 is also encoded by other nucleotide sequences in the sample. The rearrangement uses TRBV9 and TRBJ2-3; D is unresolved. Germline V gene lookup returns CDR1 SGDLS and CDR2 YYNGEE. V was trimmed by 3 bases and J by 0 bases, leaving 14 bases between them. This CDR3 region has 16 residues. The CDR3 DNA is TGTGCCAGCAGCGCAGCCGGCGGAACTAGCACAGATACGCAGTATTTT. It translates to CASSAAGGTSTDTQYF.

The V and J genes are TRBV7-9 and TRBJ1-1; maybe TRBD1 (6 bases). The CDR3 extends over 14 amino acids. CDR1 and CDR2 (germline): SEHNR, FQNEAQ (reference sequence). Trimming shortened V by 5 bases and J by 0 bases, and 10 bases separated the two germline ends. CDR3: CASSRTELNTEAFF. The CDR3 bases are TGTGCCAGCAGCCGGACAGAGTTGAACACTGAAGCTTTCTTT.

This clone was picked up a small number of times. The chain links TRBV5-1 to TRBJ1-1; 8 nucleotides line up with TRBD1. The germline V gene encodes CDR1 SGHRS and CDR2 YFSETQ. There are 13 residues in the CDR3. V dropped 4 bases and J dropped 5; count of bases not matched to a gene: 4. The CDR3 spells CASSTTGVTEAFF. Here the CDR3 DNA reads TGCGCCAGCAGCACGACAGGGGTGACTGAAGCTTTCTTT.

This clone was seen a handful of times. The chain couples TRBV6-5 to TRBJ2-5; D may be TRBD1 (6 bases). The DNA end lines up better with TRBJ2-7; the J call may be wrong. Germline CDR1 MNHEY, CDR2 SVGAGI. The CDR3 has 15 residues. The CDR3 region has the DNA TGTGCCAGCAGTTACGCGGGTAGAGGGGGCTACGAGCAGTACTTC. As protein: CASSYAGRGGYEQYF.

This chain connects TRBV7-2 to TRBJ1-1, with D perhaps matching TRBD1 (6 bases). V was pared by 5 bases and J by 7 bases, with 14 bases between. The CDR3 consists of 13 residues. The germline V gene has CDR1 SGHTA and CDR2 FQGNSA. CDR3 DNA sequence: TGTGCCAGCAGCACACGGCCACAGGGTGAAGCTTTCTTT. Translated: CASSTRPQGEAFF.

This clone was seen a handful of times. CDR3 loop: CASSQDSEEQFF. CDR3 DNA: TGTGCCAGCAGCCAAGACTCTGAGGAGCAGTTCTTC. The V gene is TRBV11-3, the J gene TRBJ2-1; D ambiguous. This CDR3 is built from 12 residues. The ends were cut back, 5 bases at V and 10 bases at J, with 12 bases in the middle. Germline CDR1 SGHNT, CDR2 YENEEA. Supplemented by reference TRBV11-3 and TRBJ2-1, the full variable domain reads EAGVVQSPRYKIIEKKQPVAFWCNPISGHNTLYWYLQNLGQGPELLIRYENEEAVDDSQLPKDRFSAERLKGVDSTLKIQPAELGDSAVYLCASSQDSEEQFFGPGTRLTVL.

This clone was observed a handful of times. The genes are TRBV20-1 and TRBJ2-7; D unresolved. The V end was cut by 4 bases, the J end by 4 bases, with 8 bases between. Germline assignment: CDR1 DFQATT and CDR2 SNEGSKA (reference sequence). The CDR3 length is 11 residues. The CDR3 protein is CSAIHRYEQYF. Here the CDR3 DNA reads TGCAGTGCTATTCACCGGTACGAGCAGTACTTC.

This clone has just a few counts. V gene TRBV28 combines with J gene TRBJ1-1, with no clear D. The V end lost 6 bases, the J end lost 0 bases, and 8 bases lay between the germline ends. This CDR3 spans 13 amino acids. The V gene's germline CDR1 is MDHEN and CDR2 SYDVKM. CDR3 residues: CASRQFMNTEAFF. CDR3 nucleotides: TGTGCCAGCAGACAATTCATGAACACTGAAGCTTTCTTT. Based on the CDR3 plus reference TRBV28 and TRBJ1-1, the full variable domain is DVKVTQSSRYLVKRTGEKVFLECVQDMDHENMFWYRQDPGLGLRLIYFSYDVKMKEKGDIPEGYSVSREKKERFSLILESASTNQTSMYLCASRQFMNTEAFFGQGTRLTVV.

V usage is TRBV5-4 and J usage is TRBJ1-1; D remains unclear. V was trimmed by 0 bases and J by 3 bases, leaving 3 bases between them. The CDR3 totals 12 residues. Germline assignment: CDR1 SGHNT and CDR2 YYREEE (reference sequence). The CDR3 is CASSLEHTEAFF. CDR3 sequence (DNA): TGTGCCAGCAGCTTGGAGCACACTGAAGCTTTCTTT.

This chain joins TRBV4-1 and TRBJ2-7; D unresolved. V was shortened by 3 bases and J by 2 bases, with 17 bases between the two germline ends. CDR1 is MGHRA, CDR2 YSYEKL, per germline. The CDR3 is 16 residues long. CDR3 in DNA: TGCGCCAGCAGCCATCTTTTCGCAGGTTTAACCTACGAGCAGTACTTC. Translated: CASSHLFAGLTYEQYF.

The gene calls are TRBV6-1 and TRBJ1-1; TRBD1 agrees at 7 bases. CDR1 is MNHNS, CDR2 SASEGT, per germline. There are 14 residues in the CDR3. V trimming: 7 bases; J trimming: 4 bases; junction bases outside the gene matches: 9. The CDR3 spells CASISRGRTTEAFF. CDR3 nucleotides: TGTGCCAGCATCAGTAGGGGGCGTACCACTGAAGCTTTCTTT.

This sequence joins TRBV19 and TRBJ1-6, with D maybe TRBD1 (5 bases). Trimming left V 5 bases short and J 12 bases short, with 14 bases between. The germline CDR1 and CDR2 sequences are LNHDA and SQIVND (reference sequence). The CDR3 is 13 amino acids. CDR3 protein: CASSDGLGGPLHF. Written as DNA, the CDR3 is TGTGCCAGTAGTGATGGACTGGGGGGACCCCTCCACTTT.

The chain carries TRBV9 and TRBJ1-2; the match to TRBD1 covers 8 bases. This CDR3 comprises 16 residues. Germline lookup yields CDR1 SGDLS and CDR2 YYNGEE. The ends lost 3 bases at V and 5 bases at J; junction bases unmatched: 12. Written as DNA, the CDR3 is TGTGCCAGCAGCGCAGGGGGCTCGGTACGGGGGTATGGCTACACCTTC. Translated, it gives CASSAGGSVRGYGYTF.

In this sample, this clone turned up a few times. V is TRBV7-9 and J is TRBJ1-5, with a possible D match to TRBD1 (5 bases). Trimming removed 1 base at V and 6 bases at J, with 10 bases between. In germline, CDR1 is SEHNR, CDR2 FQNEAQ (reference sequence). The CDR3 is 14 residues long. CDR3 DNA: TGTGCCAGCAGCTTAGTTGGGGGGACTCAGCCCCAGCATTTT. This gives the protein CASSLVGGTQPQHF.

In this sample, this clone turned up a few times. This chain joins TRBV2 and TRBJ1-4; TRBD1 agrees at 7 bases. Unmatched junction bases numbered 17, after V lost 8 bases and J lost 5 bases. Germline assignment: CDR1 SNHLY and CDR2 FYNNEI. CDR3 length equals 17 residues. The CDR3 protein is CASRRDGDRVVNEKLFF. DNA of the CDR3: TGTGCCAGCCGTCGCGACGGTGACAGGGTGGTAAATGAAAAACTGTTTTTT.

The chain has TRBV4-3 and TRBJ2-7; TRBD2 is a possible D gene (6 bases). Per germline, CDR1 LGHNA and CDR2 YSLEER. With 5 bases removed from V and 6 bases from J, the gap between germline ends came to 14 bases. The CDR3 consists of 13 residues. The CDR3 bases are TGCGCCAGCAGCTACCGACACGGGAGCGAGCAGTACTTC. Its protein is CASSYRHGSEQYF.

There are a few counts of this clone. J is TRBJ1-1 and V is TRBV5-4, with D possibly being TRBD1 (5 bases). Trimming stripped 3 bases from V and 0 bases from J, with 9 bases between. Germline CDR1 is SGHNT and CDR2 is YYREEE (reference sequence). The length of the CDR3 is 14 residues. CDR3 bases: TGTGCCAGCAGCTCGGACATAGTGAACACTGAAGCTTTCTTT. It is translated as CASSSDIVNTEAFF.

The chain has TRBV5-1 and TRBJ2-7; 7 positions agree with TRBD1. The germline V gene encodes CDR1 SGHRS and CDR2 YFSETQ. V was pared by 4 bases and J by 5 bases, with 9 bases of the junction left unmatched. The CDR3 runs to 14 residues. The CDR3 protein is CASSPSQGGHEQYF. The CDR3, as DNA: TGCGCCAGCAGCCCATCACAAGGGGGCCACGAGCAGTACTTC.

This sequence joins TRBV6-5 and TRBJ2-7, with TRBD2 as a possible D gene (6 bases). Germline CDR1 MNHEY, CDR2 SVGAGI. The CDR3 covers 13 residues. The ends were cut back, 6 bases at V and 6 bases at J, with 15 bases in the middle. CDR3 residues: CASRLGLRAEQYF. The CDR3 DNA sequence: TGTGCCAGCAGATTGGGACTCCGAGCCGAGCAGTACTTC.

Only a few counts were recorded for this clone. V usage is TRBV10-2 and J usage is TRBJ2-1; 8 bases align to TRBD2. Per the germline V gene, CDR1 is WSHSY and CDR2 is SAAADI. V shed 6 bases and J 2 bases; nucleotides not matched to a gene: 9. CDR3 length: 16 amino acids. The CDR3 nucleotides read TGCGCCAGCAGGACCTCAGGGACTAGTACCTACAATGAGCAGTTCTTC. This gives the protein CASRTSGTSTYNEQFF.

This clone was observed a few times. V and J are TRBV9 and TRBJ2-5, with 8 bases fitting TRBD2. CDR1 is SGDLS, CDR2 YYNGEE, per germline. The CDR3 spans 13 residues. Trimming took 4 bases from V and 3 from J; bases not matched to a gene: 2. The CDR3 DNA follows: TGTGCCAGCAGCTTTAGCGGGAAAGAGACCCAGTACTTC. It translates to CASSFSGKETQYF. The variable domain in full, completed from reference TRBV9 and TRBJ2-5, reads DSGVTQTPKHLITATGQRVTLRCSPRSGDLSVYWYQQSLDQGLQFLIQYYNGEERAKGNILERFSAQQFPDLHSELNLSSLELGDSALYFCASSFSGKETQYFGPGTRLLVL.

This clone has a handful of counts. The junction departs from germline at one end; a sequencing error may be responsible. J is TRBJ2-1 and V is TRBV14, with TRBD2 matching 11 bases. CDR1 is SGHDN and CDR2 is FVKESK in the germline V gene. The CDR3 totals 18 residues. Here the CDR3 reads CASSQEGLAGGSYSEQFF. The CDR3, as DNA: TGTGCCAGCAGCCAAGAAGGGCTAGCGGGGGGTTCCTACAGTGAGCAGTTCTTC.